This T cell receptor (beta chain) was obtained from a study of spatial heterogeneity in lung cancer. Study-wide results and limits: Expanded TCRs classified as ubiquitous or regional were counted, and these counts tracked ubiquitous and regional nonsynonymous mutations, respectively. Mutation tallies in tumors tracked expanded intratumoral alpha and beta TCR counts.

TCRdb re-called the 5' RACE reads through MiXCR, storing one row per CDR3 protein. The sample gives some 4,000 distinct CDR3 sequences, 6.9% of which show up once; around 20% is in the top ten. Noted time point: sample taken at primary tumor resection. Samples came from roughly 75 TRACERx patients with untreated early-stage lung cancer. The input material, whole RNA from tumor, nontumor lung or frozen PBMC, was sequenced unsorted. This clonotype was picked up a small number of times. Its antigen is as yet unknown. Because the library targeted alpha chains, this beta chain is an off-target read whose size means little. This specimen was lung tumor tissue, taken at surgery. This sequence originates from a male donor with early-stage non-small cell lung cancer.

For the CDR3, the DNA is TGTGCCAGCAGGGGGCCGATTTCGCGGGAGATTGGAAATGAGCAGTTCTTC. This sequence encodes CASRGPISREIGNEQFF. This sequence joins TRBV2 and TRBJ2-1; 7 positions match TRBD2. The CDR3 sequence is 17 residues long. Unmatched junction bases numbered 18, after V lost 6 bases and J lost 7 bases. Germline V gene data show CDR1 as SNHLY and CDR2 as FYNNEI.